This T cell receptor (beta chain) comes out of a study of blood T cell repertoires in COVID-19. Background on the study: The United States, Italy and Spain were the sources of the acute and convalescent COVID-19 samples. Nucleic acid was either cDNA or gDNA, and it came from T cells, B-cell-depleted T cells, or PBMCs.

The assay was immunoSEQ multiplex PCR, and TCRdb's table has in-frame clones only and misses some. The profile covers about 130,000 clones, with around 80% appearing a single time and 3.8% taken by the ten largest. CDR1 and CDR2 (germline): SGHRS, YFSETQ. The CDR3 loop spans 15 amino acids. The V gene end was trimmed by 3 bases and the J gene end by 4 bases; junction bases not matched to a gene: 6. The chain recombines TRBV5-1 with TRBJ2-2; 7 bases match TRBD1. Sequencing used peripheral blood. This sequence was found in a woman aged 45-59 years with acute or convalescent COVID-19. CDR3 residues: CASSSGQSVTGELFF. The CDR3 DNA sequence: TGCGCCAGCAGCTCGGGACAGAGCGTCACCGGGGAGCTGTTTTTT.